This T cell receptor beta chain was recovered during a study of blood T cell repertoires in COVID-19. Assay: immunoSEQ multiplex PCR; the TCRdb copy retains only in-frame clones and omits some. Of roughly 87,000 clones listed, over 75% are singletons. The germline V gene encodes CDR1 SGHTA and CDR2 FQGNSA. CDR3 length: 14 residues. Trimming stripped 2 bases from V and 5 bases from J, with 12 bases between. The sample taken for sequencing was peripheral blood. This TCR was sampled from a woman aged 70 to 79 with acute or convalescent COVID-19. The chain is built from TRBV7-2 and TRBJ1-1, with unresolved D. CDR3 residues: CASSLSTGRTEAFF. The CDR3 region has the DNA TGTGCCAGCAGCTTAAGTACGGGTAGGACTGAAGCTTTCTTT.